This T cell receptor beta chain stems from a study of regulatory T cells in long-lasting Graves disease (dated by TCRdb to the early 2020s). Study-wide context: Persistent Graves' disease was defined as antithyroid drug treatment for over 5 years with persistently positive TSH receptor autoantibodies. Patients with persistent Graves' disease were compared with patients with newly diagnosed Graves' disease using TCR sequencing and RNA sequencing of peripheral blood. The study was registered as a clinical trial and conducted in China. A total of 35 or so samples underwent TCR sequencing: about 13 from persistent and roughly 20 from newly diagnosed Graves' disease patients. In the clinical cohort, patients with persistent Graves' disease had used antithyroid drugs for an average of about 10.3 years.

The sample's time point label, decoded: persistent/refractory GD, antithyroid drugs over 5 years with positive TRAb. RNA was extracted from PBMCs in TRIzol for both TCR sequencing and RNA sequencing. The diagnosis of Graves' disease was made according to American Thyroid Association guidelines. Recruitment of patients was carried out at an endocrinology department in Xi'an, China. From each patient, 7.5 to 10 milliliters of peripheral blood was collected into an EDTA anticoagulant tube. PBMCs were isolated by Ficoll Paque Plus density gradient separation without further T cell sorting. An Agilent 2100 Bioanalyzer and agarose gel were used to check RNA quality, and a NanoDrop 2000 was used to measure RNA concentration. The germline ends are 6 bases apart after V is trimmed by 2 bases and J by 1 base. The CDR3 spans 13 residues, from the cysteine through the phenylalanine. Only the CDR3 region is kept as DNA, spanning 39 bases read in frame from base 1. Based on the germline V gene (reference sequence), the CDR1 and CDR2 sequences are SGHKS and YYEKEE.

Receptors were amplified or captured by multiplex PCR. The listed sequencing device is Illumina HiSeq 4000. iRepertoire HTBI primers and Arm-PCR amplification of CDR3 regions were used to construct TCR beta libraries. Before sequencing, the PCR products went through gel purification. The paper's processing steps were these. Across samples, roughly 60 TRBV and 14 TRBJ segments were identified and used for gene usage analysis of CDR3 amino acid clonotypes. Filtered high-quality paired reads were merged into contigs using COPE and FqMerger. BLAST was used to align contigs to IMGT TRBV, TRBD and TRBJ reference genes, and CDR3 was defined according to IMGT. Any clonotype with a frequency above 0.1% was counted as a highly expanded clone. Repertoire diversity was measured by Shannon entropy, and V-J evenness by the Gini coefficient. A clonotype was considered public if more than one individual shared it. The public reads were run again by TCRdb, first through fastp at Q25 and then through MiXCR, and only productive beta chains were kept. Merged by CDR3 protein, the rows form single entries marked with the most common genes and DNA. The V and J calls were determined by TCRdb, not by the authors. In this sample the table shows 500,000 to 800,000 distinct CDR3 sequences, 30% of which occur a single time. The ten largest clonotypes hold 40% to 55% of the sample.

Findings and caveats that apply to the study as a whole: Patients with persistent disease shared more public clonotypes (about 3,000) than newly diagnosed patients did (about 1,000). Only peripheral blood was studied, because thyroid tissue, the primary lesion, was inaccessible. Persistent disease showed preferential use of TRBV28, TRBJ1-2 and TRBJ2-5, whereas newly diagnosed disease favored TRBV20-1 and TRBJ2-1. Only the TCR beta chain was sequenced and analyzed. Compared with newly diagnosed patients, persistent Graves' disease patients had lower TCR Shannon entropy and fewer highly expanded clones, which suggests clonal expansion. The authors noted that the small sample size was a limitation that may lower accuracy.

This clonotype has just a few counts. Its antigen is not yet known. Base qualities are not at hand, and no much larger clone is one base apart. The source material was peripheral blood mononuclear cells (PBMCs), sampled when the disease was refractory, from a patient treated with antithyroid drugs. The clonotype comes from a female donor with Graves disease. The V and J segments used are TRBV5-5 and TRBJ1-1, with the D gene uncertain. The nucleotide sequence reads as follows: TGTGCCAGCAGCTTTGCGCCGAACACTGAAGCTTTCTTT. Its amino acids are CASSFAPNTEAFF. Here the CDR3 is joined to the reference TRBV5-5 and TRBJ1-1 genes, and the full variable domain is: DAGVTQSPTHLIKTRGQQVTLRCSPISGHKSVSWYQQVLGQGPQFIFQYYEKEERGRGNFPDRFSARQFPNYSSELNVNALLLGDSALYLCASSFAPNTEAFFGQGTRLTVV.